A single sample is the source of the 27 T cell receptor beta chains below, sequenced in a study of T cell responses to AZD1222 COVID-19 vaccine. The data were produced by immunoSEQ multiplex PCR, yet TCRdb's version contains in-frame clones alone and is incomplete. This table holds about 100,000 clones, nearly 90% found once. Specimen: peripheral blood, collected 28 days after the second AZD1222 dose. Receptors originate from an adult who received the AZD1222 COVID-19 vaccine.

The rearrangement uses TRBV29-1 and TRBJ2-5, with 11 positions matching TRBD2. This CDR3 is built from 14 residues. Germline-derived CDR1 and CDR2 are SQVTM and ANQGSEA. V shed 7 bases, J shed 3 bases, and the junction held 7 bases outside the gene matches. CDR3 sequence (DNA): TGCAGCGCCCGTAGCGGGGGGGCGAAAGAGACCCAGTACTTC. Protein product: CSARSGGAKETQYF.

This sequence joins TRBV6-5 and TRBJ2-7; no firm D call. V was pared by 4 bases and J by 5 bases, with 9 bases between. The CDR3 length is 12 residues. Germline V gene sequence: CDR1 MNHEY, CDR2 SVGAGI. The DNA for the CDR3 is TGTGCCAGCAGTTCAGTGGGGAACGAGCAGTACTTC. Its translation is CASSSVGNEQYF.

The chain has TRBV24-1 and TRBJ2-5; 11 bases line up with TRBD2. Per germline, CDR1 KGHDR and CDR2 SFDVKD. This CDR3 is 16 amino acids long. With 8 bases clipped from V and 2 bases from J, the junction kept 9 bases outside the gene matches. CDR3 DNA: TGTGCCACCATTAGCGGGGGGGGCGAGGATCAAGAGACCCAGTACTTC. Amino acid sequence: CATISGGGEDQETQYF.

The V gene is TRBV6-1, the J gene TRBJ2-7; D gene uncertain. Trimming took 1 base from V and 2 from J, leaving 6 bases between them. CDR3 length equals 13 residues. Germline V gene data show CDR1 as MNHNS and CDR2 as SASEGT. The CDR3 bases are TGTGCCAGCAGTGAAGGTCCAGCCTACGAGCAGTACTTC. Translating gives CASSEGPAYEQYF.

This rearrangement joins TRBV7-3 to TRBJ2-1; unclear D gene. The V end lost 4 bases, the J end lost 11 bases, and 15 bases lay between the germline ends. The V gene's germline CDR1 is SGHTA and CDR2 FQGTGA. The CDR3 length is 13 residues. The CDR3 spells CASSSPTSPKQFF. As DNA, the CDR3 is TGTGCCAGCAGCTCTCCTACCAGCCCGAAGCAGTTCTTC.

The genes are TRBV12-3 or TRBV12-4 and TRBJ1-2; maybe TRBD1 (5 bases). Trimming removed 3 bases at V and 7 bases at J, with 9 bases between. This CDR3 has 12 residues. CDR3 coding DNA: TGTGCCAGCAGTTTTGTAGGGGTTGGCTACACCTTC. It encodes CASSFVGVGYTF.

The V call is TRBV19, the J call TRBJ1-1; D uncertain. Trimming stripped 6 bases from V and 1 base from J, with 12 bases between. This CDR3 region has 14 residues. Germline V gene data show CDR1 as LNHDA and CDR2 as SQIVND (reference sequence). CDR3: CASSFSVGNTEAFF. In DNA, the CDR3 is TGTGCCAGTAGCTTTTCGGTGGGGAACACTGAAGCTTTCTTT.

The chain has TRBV13 and TRBJ2-7; no reliable D call. CDR1 and CDR2 from the germline V gene are PRHDT and FYEKMQ (reference sequence). Trimming took 0 bases from V and 2 from J, leaving 5 bases between them. This CDR3 is built from 13 residues. The CDR3 reads CASSLGETYEQYF. CDR3 in DNA: TGTGCCAGCAGCTTAGGGGAAACCTACGAGCAGTACTTC.

The rearrangement links TRBV6-5 to TRBJ1-4; 7 nucleotides agree with TRBD1. Germline trimming cut 5 bases from V and 4 bases from J; bases unmatched to any gene: 7. Germline lookup yields CDR1 MNHEY and CDR2 SVGAGI. The CDR3 extends over 15 amino acids. CDR3 residues: CASSSGQVVNEKLFF. In DNA, the CDR3 is TGTGCCAGCAGTAGCGGACAGGTGGTTAATGAAAAACTGTTTTTT.

This clone occurred once. The rearrangement uses TRBV19 and TRBJ1-1, with D tentatively TRBD1 (5 bases). The CDR3 covers 15 residues. Trimming removed 8 bases from V and 0 bases from J, with 16 bases in between. Per the germline V gene, CDR1 is LNHDA and CDR2 is SQIVND (reference sequence). CDR3 bases: TGTGCCAGTCAACCACCGGGACGTTTGAACACTGAAGCTTTCTTT. It yields the protein CASQPPGRLNTEAFF.

The sample holds many counts of this clone. Other nucleotide sequences from this sample produce the same CDR3. This rearrangement joins TRBV7-9 to TRBJ1-5; D unclear. The CDR3 has 12 amino acids. V was clipped by 5 bases and J by 6 bases, with 8 bases between them. CDR1 and CDR2 (germline): SEHNR, FQNEAQ (reference sequence). In nucleotides, the CDR3 is TGTGCCAGCAGCCTAGGGAGTCAGCCCCAGCATTTT. Translating gives CASSLGSQPQHF.

This chain connects TRBV10-3 to TRBJ2-3; no clear D. In germline, CDR1 is ENHRY, CDR2 SYGVKD. The CDR3 loop spans 14 amino acids. Between the trimmed V and J ends, which lost 6 bases and 1 base, there was a span of 11 bases. The CDR3 DNA reads TGTGCCATCAGCGAGCGATCTGGCACAGATACGCAGTATTTT. Translating gives CAISERSGTDTQYF.

The chain carries TRBV5-1 and TRBJ1-1; D not certain. This CDR3 has 14 amino acids. The germline V gene encodes CDR1 SGHRS and CDR2 YFSETQ. The ends were cut back, 6 bases at V and 0 bases at J, with 12 bases in the middle. CDR3 protein: CASNPAGMNTEAFF. CDR3 sequence (DNA): TGCGCCAGCAACCCGGCGGGAATGAACACTGAAGCTTTCTTT.

The V call is TRBV9, the J call TRBJ1-1, with D possibly being TRBD1 (5 bases). Germline V CDR1 and CDR2: SGDLS, YYNGEE. The CDR3 has 15 amino acids. V dropped 0 bases and J dropped 1 base, with 10 bases sitting between them. The chain's CDR3 is CASSVDGHPNTEAFF. The CDR3 nucleotides read TGTGCCAGCAGCGTAGATGGACACCCGAACACTGAAGCTTTCTTT. Filled out from reference TRBV9 and TRBJ1-1, the complete variable domain reads DSGVTQTPKHLITATGQRVTLRCSPRSGDLSVYWYQQSLDQGLQFLIQYYNGEERAKGNILERFSAQQFPDLHSELNLSSLELGDSALYFCASSVDGHPNTEAFFGQGTRLTVV.

V is TRBV29-1 and J is TRBJ2-7; 7 bases are shared with TRBD1. The CDR3 contains 15 residues. Germline-derived CDR1 and CDR2 are SQVTM and ANQGSEA. The V segment lost 6 bases and the J segment 0 bases; nucleotides outside the gene matches: 11. The CDR3 is CSVTSGQSSSYEQYF. The CDR3 DNA sequence: TGCAGCGTGACTTCGGGACAGTCGAGCTCCTACGAGCAGTACTTC.

The rearrangement joins TRBV18 to TRBJ2-7; no definite D call. Between the trimmed V and J ends, which lost 1 base and 5 bases, there was a span of 15 bases. The CDR3 has 15 amino acids. Germline values: CDR1 KGHSH, CDR2 LQKENI. The chain's CDR3 is CASSPLSTWSNEQYF. The CDR3, as DNA: TGTGCCAGCTCACCACTGAGCACATGGTCCAACGAGCAGTACTTC.

V usage is TRBV27 and J usage is TRBJ2-3, with a possible D match to TRBD1 (6 bases). The CDR3 spans 13 residues. The V gene's germline CDR1 is MNHEY and CDR2 SMNVEV (reference sequence). V was trimmed by 6 bases and J by 4 bases, leaving 11 bases between them. CDR3 protein: CASRRQGSDTQYF. The CDR3, as DNA: TGTGCCAGCAGGCGTCAGGGGTCAGATACGCAGTATTTT.

J is TRBJ1-1 and V is TRBV11-2, with a possible D match to TRBD1 (6 bases). The CDR3 runs to 15 residues. The V and J ends lost 1 base and 2 bases respectively, with 11 bases between them. Germline V gene lookup returns CDR1 SGHAT and CDR2 FQNNGV. The CDR3 nucleotides are TGTGCCAGCAGCTTAGCCCGGACAGCCAACACTGAAGCTTTCTTT. Amino acid sequence: CASSLARTANTEAFF.

The rearrangement joins TRBV7-2 to TRBJ1-6, with D possibly being TRBD1 (5 bases). The germline V and J ends were trimmed by 1 base and 7 bases, with 11 bases remaining between them. The CDR3 runs 15 residues. Germline CDR1 is SGHTA and CDR2 is FQGNSA. CDR3 coding DNA: TGTGCCAGCAGCTTAGAGGGGTACATCAATTCACCCCTCCACTTT. Translating gives CASSLEGYINSPLHF.

This clone was counted once. The chain joins TRBV11-2 to TRBJ2-6, with D perhaps TRBD1 (5 bases). This CDR3 is built from 16 residues. The germline V gene has CDR1 SGHAT and CDR2 FQNNGV. Trimming removed 5 bases from V and 4 bases from J, with 15 bases in between. CDR3 coding DNA: TGTGCCAGCAGCACTGACAGTTCCCCCGGGGCCAACGTCCTGACTTTC. Protein sequence: CASSTDSSPGANVLTF.

The chain recombines TRBV7-6 with TRBJ1-1, with 9 bases aligning to TRBD1. The germline gives CDR1 SGHVS, CDR2 FNYEAQ. This CDR3 is built from 18 residues. V shed 4 bases, J shed 1 base, and the junction held 13 bases outside the gene matches. DNA of the CDR3: TGTGCCAGCAGCTCAAAGAGGACAGGGGCTTCCGGGAACACTGAAGCTTTCTTT. This sequence encodes CASSSKRTGASGNTEAFF.

The genes are TRBV4-3 and TRBJ1-4, with D unresolved. V lost 2 bases and J lost 2, with 9 bases in between. There are 15 residues in the CDR3. From germline, CDR1 is LGHNA and CDR2 YSLEER. CDR3 amino acids: CASSQTGGTNEKLFF. CDR3 DNA: TGCGCCAGCAGCCAAACCGGAGGGACTAATGAAAAACTGTTTTTT.

The CDR3, as DNA: TGTGCCAGCAGCGTCACAGGGATCGTTGGACTGTTTTTT. It translates to CASSVTGIVGLFF. The rearrangement joins TRBV7-8 to TRBJ1-4; a possible D gene is TRBD1 (6 bases). The V gene's germline CDR1 is SGHVS and CDR2 FQNEAQ. The CDR3 extends over 13 amino acids. V was pared by 5 bases and J by 13 bases, with 17 bases between.

The V gene is TRBV7-2, the J gene TRBJ2-4, with D possibly matching TRBD2 (6 bases). CDR1 SGHTA and CDR2 FQGNSA come from the germline V gene. This CDR3 region has 18 residues. V was clipped by 3 bases and J by 1 base, with 19 bases between them. CDR3 sequence (DNA): TGTGCCAGCAGCTTTGGGTTGCCTAGGAGGGTGGCCAAAAACATTCAGTACTTC. Amino acid sequence: CASSFGLPRRVAKNIQYF.

This clone has only one observation. The gene calls are TRBV24-1 and TRBJ2-2; no clear D. The CDR3 is made up of 12 amino acids. The V end was cut by 9 bases, the J end by 5 bases, with 9 bases between. Per the germline V gene, CDR1 is KGHDR and CDR2 is SFDVKD. As DNA, the CDR3 is TGTGCCACCCCAGCCATTACCGGGGAGCTGTTTTTT. Translation: CATPAITGELFF.

The chain has TRBV3-1 (or the pseudogene TRBV3-2) and TRBJ2-3; 9 bases align to TRBD2. The CDR3 sequence is 18 residues long. The J segment lost 3 bases and the V segment lost 1 base, leaving 11 bases of the junction unmatched. Germline V gene lookup returns CDR1 LGHDT and CDR2 YNNKEL (reference sequence). The CDR3, as DNA: TGTGCCAGCAGCCAAGGTAGTAGCTTGCGGGGGGGAACAGATACGCAGTATTTT. This sequence encodes CASSQGSSLRGGTDTQYF.

This clone has a single count. The chain carries TRBV11-2 and TRBJ1-6, with D possibly matching TRBD1 (6 bases). This CDR3 spans 16 amino acids. CDR1 and CDR2 (germline): SGHAT, FQNNGV. V was clipped by 1 base and J by 10 bases, with 17 bases between them. CDR3 protein: CASSLALGAGQSPLHF. DNA of the CDR3: TGTGCCAGCAGCTTAGCTTTGGGGGCAGGGCAATCACCCCTCCACTTT.